This is a list of T cell receptor beta chains from one sample in a study of cytomegalovirus exposure and HLA in healthy donors. Produced via immunoSEQ multiplex PCR; TCRdb's table is partial and in-frame only. This listing includes roughly 84,000 clones. Sequencing was done on a sample of PBMCs. All receptors derive from a man between 50 and 59 years old in good health and CMV-seronegative. Both conserved end residues are part of each CDR3. Each record gives: J gene, D gene, V gene, CDR3 protein, CDR3 DNA. The D gene is left open where the match is weak.

>TRBJ2-7|NA|TRBV7-6
CASSPQDSYEQYF
TGTGCCAGCAGCCCTCAGGACTCCTACGAGCAGTACTTC
>TRBJ2-7|NA|TRBV25-1
CASSDSGLAYEQYF
TGTGCCAGCAGTGACTCAGGTTTAGCCTACGAGCAGTACTTC
>TRBJ1-2|NA|TRBV19
CASNTGTNYGYTF
TGTGCCAGTAACACAGGGACTAACTATGGCTACACCTTC
>TRBJ1-2|NA|TRBV4-3
CASSHQGGIYTF
TGCGCCAGCAGCCATCAGGGTGGGATCTACACCTTC
>TRBJ1-2|NA|TRBV10-3
CAITHSTNYGYTF
TGTGCCATCACCCACAGCACTAACTATGGCTACACCTTC
>TRBJ1-2|NA|TRBV4-2
CASSQDRNRAYGYTF
TGTGCCAGCAGCCAAGATCGAAACAGAGCCTATGGCTACACCTTC
>TRBJ1-2|TRBD1|TRBV7-9
CASSQTGDDGYTF
TGTGCCAGCAGCCAGACAGGGGATGATGGCTACACCTTC
>TRBJ1-6|NA|TRBV5-6
CASSTKPGWGGFNSPLHF
TGTGCCAGCAGCACGAAACCAGGGTGGGGGGGTTTTAATTCACCCCTCCACTTT
>TRBJ1-6|NA|TRBV2
CASHRDNSPLHF
TGTGCCAGCCACAGAGATAATTCACCCCTCCACTTT
>TRBJ2-7|NA|TRBV6-5
CASSYSVGGATYEQYF
TGTGCCAGCAGTTACTCTGTGGGGGGAGCAACCTACGAGCAGTACTTC
>TRBJ1-6|NA|TRBV7-9
CASSVSGRFNSPLHF
TGTGCCAGCAGCGTCAGCGGACGGTTTAATTCACCCCTCCACTTT
>TRBJ1-6|NA|TRBV27
CASSLRQGGGSPLHF
TGTGCCAGCAGTTTACGTCAGGGAGGGGGTTCACCCCTCCACTTT
>TRBJ2-1|TRBD1|TRBV30
CAWSRQGDEQFF
TGTGCCTGGAGTCGACAGGGCGATGAGCAGTTCTTC
>TRBJ2-7|TRBD1|TRBV7-8
CASSLGLTGAYEQYF
TGTGCCAGCAGCTTAGGGCTTACAGGGGCCTACGAGCAGTACTTC
>TRBJ2-1|TRBD2|TRBV5-1
CASSSGLAESYNEQFF
TGCGCCAGCAGCAGCGGACTAGCGGAGAGCTACAATGAGCAGTTCTTC
>TRBJ1-2|NA|TRBV11-2
CASSLASGNYGYTF
TGTGCCAGCAGCTTAGCTTCGGGGAACTATGGCTACACCTTC
>TRBJ1-2|TRBD1|TRBV9
CASSPRPGTGNYGYTF
TGTGCCAGCAGCCCACGTCCCGGGACAGGAAACTATGGCTACACCTTC
>TRBJ2-5|NA|TRBV19
CASSSRQVEETQYF
TGTGCCAGTAGTTCGCGACAAGTCGAAGAGACCCAGTACTTC
>TRBJ2-7|TRBD1|TRBV9
CASSVGGQGYNEQYF
TGTGCCAGCAGCGTAGGAGGACAGGGGTACAACGAGCAGTACTTC
>TRBJ2-1|NA|TRBV12-5
CASGQYTEQFF
TGTGCTAGTGGTCAGTACACTGAGCAGTTCTTC
>TRBJ2-2|NA|TRBV25-1
CASSDRLNTGELFF
TGTGCCAGCAGTGACAGGTTGAACACCGGGGAGCTGTTTTTT
>TRBJ1-1|NA|TRBV29-1
CSVERTETNTEAFF
TGCAGCGTTGAAAGGACAGAAACAAACACTGAAGCTTTCTTT
>TRBJ2-3|NA|TRBV30
CAWSPQGDTQYF
TGTGCCTGGAGTCCCCAGGGGGATACGCAGTATTTT
>TRBJ1-1|TRBD1|TRBV5-1
CASSPEGAPLNTEAFF
TGCGCCAGCAGTCCGGAGGGGGCCCCTCTGAACACTGAAGCTTTCTTT
>TRBJ2-2|NA|TRBV13
CASSFGGNTGELFF
TGTGCCAGCAGCTTTGGAGGGAACACCGGGGAGCTGTTTTTT
>TRBJ2-5|NA|TRBV30
CAWSVDSGETQYF
TGTGCCTGGAGTGTAGACTCGGGGGAGACCCAGTACTTC
>TRBJ1-6|TRBD1|TRBV28
CASIPGQGASPLHF
TGTGCCAGCATACCGGGACAGGGGGCCTCACCCCTCCACTTT
>TRBJ1-2|NA|TRBV7-9
CASSLRQEYMHGYTF
TGTGCCAGCAGCCTACGACAGGAGTATATGCATGGCTACACCTTC
>TRBJ1-1|TRBD1|TRBV9
CASSDYRGRTEAFF
TGTGCCAGCAGCGACTACAGGGGGCGCACTGAAGCTTTCTTT
>TRBJ2-1|TRBD2|TRBV4-1
CASSPPNLGLAAYNEQFF
TGCGCCAGCAGCCCACCAAACTTGGGACTAGCGGCGTACAATGAGCAGTTCTTC